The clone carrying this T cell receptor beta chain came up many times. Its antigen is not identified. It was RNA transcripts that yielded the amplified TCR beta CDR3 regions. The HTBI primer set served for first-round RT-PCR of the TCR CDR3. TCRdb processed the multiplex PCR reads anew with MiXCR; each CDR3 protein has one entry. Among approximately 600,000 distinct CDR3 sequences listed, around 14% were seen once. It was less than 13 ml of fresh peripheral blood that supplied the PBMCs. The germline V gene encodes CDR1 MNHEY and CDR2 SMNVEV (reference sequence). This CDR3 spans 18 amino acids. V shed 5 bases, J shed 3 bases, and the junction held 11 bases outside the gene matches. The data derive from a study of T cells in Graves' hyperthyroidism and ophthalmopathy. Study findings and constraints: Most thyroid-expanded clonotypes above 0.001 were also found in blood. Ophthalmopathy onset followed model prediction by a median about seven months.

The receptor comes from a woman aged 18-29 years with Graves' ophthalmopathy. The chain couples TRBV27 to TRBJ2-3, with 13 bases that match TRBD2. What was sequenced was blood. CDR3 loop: CASSPPPPLAGGTDTQYF. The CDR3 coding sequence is TGTGCCAGCAGTCCCCCACCCCCACTAGCGGGAGGGACAGATACGCAGTATTTT.